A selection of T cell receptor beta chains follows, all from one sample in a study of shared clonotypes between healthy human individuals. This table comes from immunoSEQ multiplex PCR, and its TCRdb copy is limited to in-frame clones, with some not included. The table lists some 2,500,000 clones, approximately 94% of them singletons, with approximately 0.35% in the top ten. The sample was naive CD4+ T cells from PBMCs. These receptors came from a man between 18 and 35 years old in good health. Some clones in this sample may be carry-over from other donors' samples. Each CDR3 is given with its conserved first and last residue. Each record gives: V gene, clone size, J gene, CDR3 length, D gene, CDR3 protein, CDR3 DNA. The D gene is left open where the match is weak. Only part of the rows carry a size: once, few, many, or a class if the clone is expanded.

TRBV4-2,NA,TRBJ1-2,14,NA,CASSQVPQAYGYTF,TGTGCCAGCAGCCAAGTCCCCCAGGCTTATGGCTACACCTTC
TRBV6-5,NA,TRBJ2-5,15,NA,CASSPRYGDGETQYF,TGTGCCAGCAGTCCCCGATATGGGGACGGGGAGACCCAGTACTTC
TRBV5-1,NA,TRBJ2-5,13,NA,CASSWTREETQYF,TGCGCCAGCAGCTGGACGAGGGAAGAGACCCAGTACTTC
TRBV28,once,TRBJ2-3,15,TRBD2,CASSPGLVGTDTQYF,TGTGCCAGCAGTCCGGGACTAGTAGGCACAGATACGCAGTATTTT
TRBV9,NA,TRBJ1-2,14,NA,CASSPRHPSTGYTF,TGTGCCAGCAGCCCCCGACATCCGTCGACTGGCTACACCTTC
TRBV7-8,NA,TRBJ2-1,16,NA,CASSLGRSKGHNEQFF,TGTGCCAGCAGCTTAGGGAGGTCTAAGGGCCACAATGAGCAGTTCTTC
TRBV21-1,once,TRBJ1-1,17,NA,CASTLLGAVGMNTEAFF,TGTGCCAGCACCCTGTTGGGGGCAGTGGGGATGAACACTGAAGCTTTCTTT
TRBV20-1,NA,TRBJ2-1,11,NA,CSVSYYNEQFF,TGCAGTGTGTCCTACTACAATGAGCAGTTCTTC
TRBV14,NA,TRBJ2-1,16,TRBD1,CASSSRQGRSYNEQFF,TGTGCCAGCAGCTCCCGACAGGGCCGGTCCTACAATGAGCAGTTCTTC
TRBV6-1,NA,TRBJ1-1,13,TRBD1,CASSGRGLVEAFF,TGTGCCAGCAGTGGCAGGGGGCTGGTTGAAGCTTTCTTT
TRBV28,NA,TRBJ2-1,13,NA,CASGSTLNNEQFF,TGTGCCAGCGGGTCGACCCTGAACAATGAGCAGTTCTTC
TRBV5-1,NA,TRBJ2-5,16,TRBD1,CASSATPATGIETQYF,TGCGCCAGCAGCGCAACGCCCGCGACAGGGATAGAGACCCAGTACTTC
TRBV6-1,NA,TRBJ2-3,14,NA,CASSVSVSTDTQYF,TGTGCCAGCAGTGTTTCGGTTAGCACAGATACGCAGTATTTT
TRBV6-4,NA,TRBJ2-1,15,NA,CASSASGTHYNEQFF,TGTGCCAGCAGTGCGTCAGGGACTCACTACAATGAGCAGTTCTTC
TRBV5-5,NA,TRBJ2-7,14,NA,CASSFPAKSYEQYF,TGTGCCAGCAGCTTTCCGGCTAAATCCTACGAGCAGTACTTC
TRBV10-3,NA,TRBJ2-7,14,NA,CAISVGGSSYEQYF,TGTGCCATCAGTGTGGGTGGGAGCTCCTACGAGCAGTACTTC
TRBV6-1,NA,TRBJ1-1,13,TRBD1,CASSVSGGTEAFF,TGTGCCAGCAGTGTTTCAGGGGGCACTGAAGCTTTCTTT
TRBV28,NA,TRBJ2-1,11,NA,CATLSYNEQFF,TGTGCCACCCTATCCTACAATGAGCAGTTCTTC
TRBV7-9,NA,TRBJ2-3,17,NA,CASSPKRRDWGTDTQYF,TGTGCCAGCAGCCCTAAGAGGCGGGACTGGGGAACAGATACGCAGTATTTT
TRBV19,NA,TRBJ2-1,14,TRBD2,CASSMGLAYNEQFF,TGTGCCAGTAGTATGGGACTAGCCTACAATGAGCAGTTCTTC
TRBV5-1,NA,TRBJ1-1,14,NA,CASSWQAVNTEAFF,TGCGCCAGCAGCTGGCAGGCGGTGAACACTGAAGCTTTCTTT
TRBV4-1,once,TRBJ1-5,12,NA,CASSQPYQPQHF,TGCGCCAGCAGCCAGCCCTATCAGCCCCAGCATTTT
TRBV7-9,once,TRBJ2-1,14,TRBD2,CASSTTSGNNEQFF,TGTGCCAGCAGCACAACTAGCGGGAACAATGAGCAGTTCTTC
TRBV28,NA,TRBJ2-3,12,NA,CASSWRTDTQYF,TGTGCCAGCAGTTGGAGAACGGATACGCAGTATTTT
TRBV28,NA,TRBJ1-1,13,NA,CASEGPMNTEAFF,TGTGCCAGCGAGGGACCTATGAACACTGAAGCTTTCTTT
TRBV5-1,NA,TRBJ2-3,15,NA,CASSPGRGNTDTQYF,TGCGCCAGCAGCCCCGGAAGGGGTAACACAGATACGCAGTATTTT
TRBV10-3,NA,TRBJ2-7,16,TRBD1,CAISKSNRDSSYEQYF,TGTGCCATCAGTAAATCCAACAGGGACAGCTCCTACGAGCAGTACTTC
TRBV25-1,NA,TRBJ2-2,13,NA,CASIARHTGELFF,TGTGCCAGCATAGCCCGGCACACCGGGGAGCTGTTTTTT